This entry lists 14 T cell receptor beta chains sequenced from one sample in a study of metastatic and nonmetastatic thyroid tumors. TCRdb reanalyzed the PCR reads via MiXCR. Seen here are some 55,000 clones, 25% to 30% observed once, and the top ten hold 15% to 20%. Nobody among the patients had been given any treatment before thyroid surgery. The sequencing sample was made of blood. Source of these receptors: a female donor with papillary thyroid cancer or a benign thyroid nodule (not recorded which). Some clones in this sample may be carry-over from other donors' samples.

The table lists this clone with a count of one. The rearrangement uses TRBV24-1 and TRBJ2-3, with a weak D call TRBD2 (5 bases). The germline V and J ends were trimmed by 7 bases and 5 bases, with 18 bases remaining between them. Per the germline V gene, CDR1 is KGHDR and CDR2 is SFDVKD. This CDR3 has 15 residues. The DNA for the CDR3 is TGTGCCACCAGAGATGGGCGAGGCGGGCGAGATACGCAGTATTTT. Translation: CATRDGRGGRDTQYF.

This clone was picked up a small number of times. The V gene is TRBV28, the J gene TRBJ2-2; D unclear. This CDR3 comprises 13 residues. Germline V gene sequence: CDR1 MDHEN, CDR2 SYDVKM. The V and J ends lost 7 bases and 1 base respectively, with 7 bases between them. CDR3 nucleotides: TGTGCCAGCATTAGGCAGAACACCGGGGAGCTGTTTTTT. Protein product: CASIRQNTGELFF.

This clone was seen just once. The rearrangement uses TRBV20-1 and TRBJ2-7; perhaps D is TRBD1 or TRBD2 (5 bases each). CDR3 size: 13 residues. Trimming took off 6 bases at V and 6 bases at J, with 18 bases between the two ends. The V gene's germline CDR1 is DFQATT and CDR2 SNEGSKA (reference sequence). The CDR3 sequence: CSAFRDVGREQYF. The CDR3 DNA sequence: TGCAGTGCCTTCCGGGACGTCGGGCGCGAGCAGTACTTC.

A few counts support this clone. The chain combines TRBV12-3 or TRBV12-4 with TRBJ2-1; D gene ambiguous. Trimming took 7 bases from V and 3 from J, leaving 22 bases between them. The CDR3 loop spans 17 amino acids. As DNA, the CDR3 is TGTGCCAGCACCCGAGTGGGCACGACCTTGGGCTACAATGAGCAGTTCTTC. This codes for CASTRVGTTLGYNEQFF.

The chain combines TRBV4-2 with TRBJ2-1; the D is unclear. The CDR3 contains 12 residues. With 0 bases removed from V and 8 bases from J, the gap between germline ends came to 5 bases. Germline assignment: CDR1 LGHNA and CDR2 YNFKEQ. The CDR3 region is CASSQDWDEQFF. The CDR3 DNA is TGTGCCAGCAGCCAAGATTGGGATGAGCAGTTCTTC.

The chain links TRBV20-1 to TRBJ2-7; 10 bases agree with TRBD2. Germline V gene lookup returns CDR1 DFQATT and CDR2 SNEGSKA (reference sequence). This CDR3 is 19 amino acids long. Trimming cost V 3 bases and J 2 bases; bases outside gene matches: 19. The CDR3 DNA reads TGCAGTGCTAGTGGGGGCAGGGCTGTAGCGGGAGGCTTGGCCTACGAGCAGTACTTC. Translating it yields CSASGGRAVAGGLAYEQYF.

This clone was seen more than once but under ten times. The CDR3, as DNA: TGTGCCAGCAGTGAAAGGAGGGGAAGGAATGAGCAGTTCTTC. Translated: CASSERRGRNEQFF. The rearrangement joins TRBV6-1 to TRBJ2-1; possibly TRBD2 for D (6 bases). Trimming left V 2 bases short and J 7 bases short, with 12 bases between. This CDR3 is 14 amino acids long. Germline CDR1 is MNHNS and CDR2 is SASEGT.

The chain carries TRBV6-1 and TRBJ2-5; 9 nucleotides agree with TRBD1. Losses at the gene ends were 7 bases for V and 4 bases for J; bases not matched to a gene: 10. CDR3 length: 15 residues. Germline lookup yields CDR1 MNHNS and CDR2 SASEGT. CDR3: CASTRTGVRGETQYF. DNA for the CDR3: TGTGCCAGCACCCGGACAGGGGTTCGCGGAGAGACCCAGTACTTC.

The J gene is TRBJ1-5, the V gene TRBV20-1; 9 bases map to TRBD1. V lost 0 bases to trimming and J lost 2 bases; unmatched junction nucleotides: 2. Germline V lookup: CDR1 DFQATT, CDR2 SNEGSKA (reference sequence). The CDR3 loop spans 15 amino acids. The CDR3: CSARETGGGNQPQHF. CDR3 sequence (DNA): TGCAGTGCTAGAGAAACAGGGGGCGGCAATCAGCCCCAGCATTTT.

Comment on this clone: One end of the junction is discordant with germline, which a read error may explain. Written as DNA, the CDR3 is TGTGCCAGCAGTCCTCGGACTAGCGGGAGCGTTTTTGACTCGGACTTC. It translates to CASSPRTSGSVFDSDF. J is TRBJ2-7 and V is TRBV2; 13 bases are shared with TRBD2. Germline assignment: CDR1 SNHLY and CDR2 FYNNEI. The CDR3 loop spans 16 amino acids.

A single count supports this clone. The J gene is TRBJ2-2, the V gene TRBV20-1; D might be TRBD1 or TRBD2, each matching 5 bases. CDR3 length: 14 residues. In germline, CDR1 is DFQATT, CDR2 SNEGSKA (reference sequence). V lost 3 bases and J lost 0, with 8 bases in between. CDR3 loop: CSARGTSNTGELFF. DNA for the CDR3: TGCAGTGCTAGGGGGACCTCGAACACCGGGGAGCTGTTTTTT.

CDR3 bases: TGTGCCAGCAGCTTAGAGTCGGGGGCCCCCTGGAATGAGCAGTTCTTC. This gives the protein CASSLESGAPWNEQFF. The V gene is TRBV7-6, the J gene TRBJ2-1; possibly TRBD1 or TRBD2 for D (6 bases each). The CDR3 consists of 16 residues. CDR1 and CDR2 (germline): SGHVS, FNYEAQ. The ends were cut back, 1 base at V and 7 bases at J, with 17 bases in the middle.

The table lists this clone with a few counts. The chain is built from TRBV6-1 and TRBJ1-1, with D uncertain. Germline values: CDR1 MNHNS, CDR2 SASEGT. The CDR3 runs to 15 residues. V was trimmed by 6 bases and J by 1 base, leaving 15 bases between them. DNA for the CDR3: TGTGCCAGCAGCCCCCGACCCCATGGGAACACTGAAGCTTTCTTT. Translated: CASSPRPHGNTEAFF.

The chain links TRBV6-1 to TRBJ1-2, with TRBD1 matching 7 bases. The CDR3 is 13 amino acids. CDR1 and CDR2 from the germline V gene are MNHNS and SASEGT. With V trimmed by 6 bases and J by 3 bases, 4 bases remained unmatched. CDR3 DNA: TGTGCCAGCAGACCGGACAGGTACTATGGCTACACCTTC. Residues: CASRPDRYYGYTF.